Reported below is one TCR beta chain. The antigen is undetermined. The CDR3 covers 14 residues. Looked up from germline, CDR1 is MNHNS and CDR2 is SASEGT. Trimming removed 6 bases at V and 0 bases at J, with 12 bases between. The repertoire was sequenced with immunoSEQ multiplex PCR; TCRdb's copy has only in-frame clones and lacks some. The sample gives fewer than 30,000 clones, less than 90% of which show up once; 2.5% to 3% is in the top ten. Regarding time point: peripheral blood 6 weeks after treatment start. These data are taken from a study of PD-L1 blockade in urothelial cancer. Looking at the study overall: The analyses of blood took place 3 weeks (second dose) and 6 weeks after treatment start. Study results and limitations: In blood sampled pretreatment, TCR clonality below the median predicted better survival. In blood at 3 weeks, tumor-associated clones expanded more among patients with durable benefit.

The sequence was collected from a man in his sixties or seventies with urothelial cancer. Sequenced material: PBMCs, taken around atezolizumab (anti-PD-L1) treatment. This rearrangement joins TRBV6-1 to TRBJ2-7; D possibly corresponds to TRBD1 (6 bases). This CDR3 is CASRGTSNSYEQYF. CDR3 coding DNA: TGTGCCAGCAGAGGGACATCTAACTCCTACGAGCAGTACTTC.